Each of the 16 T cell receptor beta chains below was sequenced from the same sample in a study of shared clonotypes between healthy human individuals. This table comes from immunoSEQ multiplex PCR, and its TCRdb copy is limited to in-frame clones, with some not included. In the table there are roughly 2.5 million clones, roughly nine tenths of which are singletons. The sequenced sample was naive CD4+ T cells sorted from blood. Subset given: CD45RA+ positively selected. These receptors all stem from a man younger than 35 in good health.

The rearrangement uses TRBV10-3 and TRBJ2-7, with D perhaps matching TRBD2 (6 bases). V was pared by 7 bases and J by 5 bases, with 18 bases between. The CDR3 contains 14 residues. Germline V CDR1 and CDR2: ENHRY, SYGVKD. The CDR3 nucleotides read TGTGCCATCACCCCGGGGGAAGACACCAACGAGCAGTACTTC. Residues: CAITPGEDTNEQYF.

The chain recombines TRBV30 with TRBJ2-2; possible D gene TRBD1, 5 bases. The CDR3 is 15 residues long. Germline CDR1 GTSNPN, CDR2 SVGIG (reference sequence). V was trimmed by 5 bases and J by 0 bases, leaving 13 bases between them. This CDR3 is CAWRQGRTNTGELFF. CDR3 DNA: TGTGCCTGGCGGCAGGGCCGAACGAACACCGGGGAGCTGTTTTTT.

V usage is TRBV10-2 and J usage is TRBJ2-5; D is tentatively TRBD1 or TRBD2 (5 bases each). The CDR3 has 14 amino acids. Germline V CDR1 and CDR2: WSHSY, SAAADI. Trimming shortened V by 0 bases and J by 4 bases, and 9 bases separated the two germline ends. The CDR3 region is CASSESMGTETQYF. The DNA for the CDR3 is TGCGCCAGCAGTGAGTCGATGGGGACAGAGACCCAGTACTTC.

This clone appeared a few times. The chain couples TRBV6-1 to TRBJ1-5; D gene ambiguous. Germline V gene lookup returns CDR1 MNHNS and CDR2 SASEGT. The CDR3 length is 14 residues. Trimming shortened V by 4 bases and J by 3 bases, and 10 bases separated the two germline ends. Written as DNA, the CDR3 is TGTGCCAGCAGTGCCCGACGGGACAATCAGCCCCAGCATTTT. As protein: CASSARRDNQPQHF.

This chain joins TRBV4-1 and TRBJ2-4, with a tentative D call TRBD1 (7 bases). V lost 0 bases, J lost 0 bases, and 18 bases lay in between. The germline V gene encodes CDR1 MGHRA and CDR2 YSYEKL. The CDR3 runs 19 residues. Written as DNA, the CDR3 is TGCGCCAGCAGCCAAGATCGGGGGACAGAGAACCTAGCCAAAAACATTCAGTACTTC. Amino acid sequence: CASSQDRGTENLAKNIQYF.

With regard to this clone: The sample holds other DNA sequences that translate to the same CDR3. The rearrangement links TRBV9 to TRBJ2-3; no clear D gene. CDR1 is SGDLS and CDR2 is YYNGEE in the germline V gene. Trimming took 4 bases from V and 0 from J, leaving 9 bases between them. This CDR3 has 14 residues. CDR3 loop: CASSSRPSTDTQYF. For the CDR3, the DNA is TGTGCCAGCAGCTCGAGGCCTAGCACAGATACGCAGTATTTT.

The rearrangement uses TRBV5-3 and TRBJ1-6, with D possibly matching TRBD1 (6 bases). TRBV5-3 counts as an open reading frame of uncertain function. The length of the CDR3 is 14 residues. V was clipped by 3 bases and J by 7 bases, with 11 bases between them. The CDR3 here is CARSSRGLNSPLHF. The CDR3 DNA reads TGTGCCAGAAGCTCCAGGGGATTAAATTCACCCCTCCACTTT.

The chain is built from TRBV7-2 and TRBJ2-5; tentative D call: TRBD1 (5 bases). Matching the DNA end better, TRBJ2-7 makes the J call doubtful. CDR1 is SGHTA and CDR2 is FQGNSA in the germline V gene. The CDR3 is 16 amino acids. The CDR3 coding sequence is TGTGCCAGCAGCTTATATGGCCAGGGTTTTACCTACGAGCAGTACTTC. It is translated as CASSLYGQGFTYEQYF.

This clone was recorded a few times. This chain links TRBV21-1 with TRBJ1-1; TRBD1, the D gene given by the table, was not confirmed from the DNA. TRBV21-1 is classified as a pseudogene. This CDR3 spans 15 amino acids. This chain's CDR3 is CASSNRQGLNTEAFF. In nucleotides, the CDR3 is TGTGCCAGCAGCAACCGACAGGGGTTGAACACTGAAGCTTTCTTT.

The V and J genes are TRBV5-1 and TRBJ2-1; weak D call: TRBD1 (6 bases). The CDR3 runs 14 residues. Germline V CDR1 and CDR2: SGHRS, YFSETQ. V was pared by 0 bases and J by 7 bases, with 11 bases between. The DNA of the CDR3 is TGCGCCAGCAGCTTGGAGACAGGTCTGAATGAGCAGTTCTTC. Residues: CASSLETGLNEQFF.

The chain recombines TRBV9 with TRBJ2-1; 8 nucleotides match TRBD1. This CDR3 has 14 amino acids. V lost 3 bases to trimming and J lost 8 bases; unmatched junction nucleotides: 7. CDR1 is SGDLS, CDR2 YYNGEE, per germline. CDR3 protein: CASSGGQGEDEQFF. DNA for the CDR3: TGTGCCAGCAGCGGAGGACAGGGCGAGGATGAGCAGTTCTTC.

This CDR3 is CASSVADNKNTIYF. The CDR3 nucleotides are TGTGCCAGCAGCGTAGCTGACAATAAAAACACCATATATTTT. The chain combines TRBV9 with TRBJ1-3; D is ambiguous. Germline-derived CDR1 and CDR2 are SGDLS and YYNGEE. This CDR3 has 14 residues. Trimming removed 0 bases at V and 6 bases at J, with 10 bases between.

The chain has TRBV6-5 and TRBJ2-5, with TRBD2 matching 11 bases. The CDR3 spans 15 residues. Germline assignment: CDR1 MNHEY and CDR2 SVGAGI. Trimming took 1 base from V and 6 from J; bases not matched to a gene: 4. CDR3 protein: CASSYLLAGVQTQYF. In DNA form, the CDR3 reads TGTGCCAGCAGTTACTTACTAGCGGGAGTGCAGACCCAGTACTTC.

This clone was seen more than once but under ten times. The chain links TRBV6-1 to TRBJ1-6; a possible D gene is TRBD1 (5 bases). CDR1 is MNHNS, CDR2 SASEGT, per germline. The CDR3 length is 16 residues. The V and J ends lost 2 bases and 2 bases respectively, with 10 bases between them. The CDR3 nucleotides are TGTGCCAGCAGTGAATTGGGGGTTACCTATAATTCACCCCTCCACTTT. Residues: CASSELGVTYNSPLHF.

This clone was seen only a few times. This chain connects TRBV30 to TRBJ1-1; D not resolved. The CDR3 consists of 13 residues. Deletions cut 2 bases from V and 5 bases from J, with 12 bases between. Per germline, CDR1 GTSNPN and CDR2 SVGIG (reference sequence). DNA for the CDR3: TGTGCCTGGAGTCCCTGGAGGGAAACTGAAGCTTTCTTT. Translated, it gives CAWSPWRETEAFF.

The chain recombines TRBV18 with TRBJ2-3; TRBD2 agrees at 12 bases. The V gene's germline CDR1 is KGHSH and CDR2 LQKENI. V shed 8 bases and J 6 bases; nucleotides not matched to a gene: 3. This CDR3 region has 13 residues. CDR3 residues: CASHGLAGDTQYF. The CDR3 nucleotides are TGTGCCAGCCACGGACTAGCGGGGGATACGCAGTATTTT.